This T cell receptor (beta chain) was identified in a study of CD8 T cells in ankylosing spondylitis. Broader study findings: Ankylosing spondylitis blood appeared to be characterized by a TCR beta motif of about 8 highly homologous variants. Matched ankylosing spondylitis synovial fluid reportedly contained a significantly enriched population of disease-linked clones.

TCRdb used MiXCR to reprocess the 5' RACE reads, holding one entry per CDR3 protein. The sample holds about 500,000 distinct CDR3 sequences; roughly 13% are singletons and the top ten take about 6.5%. The CDR3 runs 15 residues. From germline, CDR1 is SGHRS and CDR2 YFSETQ. Trimming removed 1 base from V and 3 bases from J; junction bases left unmatched: 4. This clonotype was seen only a few times. The antigen remains undetermined. The rearrangement links TRBV5-1 to TRBJ2-1, with 7 bases fitting TRBD1. Material: blood, either unsorted or a sorted T cell fraction (not recorded which). This sequence originates from a male donor with ankylosing spondylitis. CDR3 sequence reads: CASSLTGALYNEQFF. In DNA, the CDR3 is TGCGCCAGCAGCTTGACAGGGGCTCTCTACAATGAGCAGTTCTTC.